This entry lists 25 T cell receptor beta chains sequenced from one sample in a study of human T cells and chemical hapten exposure (dated by TCRdb to the early 2020s). The library was generated by RACE. TCRdb names NextSeq 500 as the instrument used. The public reads were reprocessed in TCRdb via fastp at Q25 and MiXCR, keeping in-frame beta chains. All rows with the same CDR3 protein become a single entry with the most common DNA and genes. In this sample the table shows about 73,000 distinct CDR3 sequences, 8.5% of which occur a single time. The top ten constitute approximately 3.4% of the sample. The meaning of the sample's time point label: patch test 2, 6 weeks after DPC sensitization. The treatment or condition label here, explained by the study, means: therapeutic diphenylcyclopropenone sensitization with weekly scalp DPC. The source was whole blood, collected in connection with sensitization to the hapten diphenylcyclopropenone (DPC). These receptors all stem from a woman in her fifties or sixties with alopecia areata. Some clones in this sample may be carry-over from other donors' samples.

V gene TRBV10-2 combines with J gene TRBJ1-1; 7 nucleotides agree with TRBD1. CDR3 size: 12 residues. V trimming: 5 bases; J trimming: 7 bases; junction bases outside the gene matches: 4. Germline-derived CDR1 and CDR2 are WSHSY and SAAADI. In DNA, the CDR3 is TGCGCCAGCAGTTTGACAGGGTATGAAGCTTTCTTT. This translates into CASSLTGYEAFF.

This clonotype turned up a few times. The chain links TRBV6-6 to TRBJ2-1; 12 nucleotides match TRBD2. This CDR3 contains 15 residues. Germline-derived CDR1 and CDR2 are MNHNY and SVGAGI (reference sequence). The J segment lost 9 bases and the V segment lost 4 bases, leaving 7 bases of the junction unmatched. Written as DNA, the CDR3 is TGTGCCAGCAGTTCCCCTAGCGGGGGGGCCGGTGAGCAGTTCTTC. As protein: CASSSPSGGAGEQFF.

The V and J genes are TRBV6-1 and TRBJ1-6, with 8 positions matching TRBD1. From germline, CDR1 is MNHNS and CDR2 SASEGT. Trimming removed 6 bases from V and 6 bases from J; junction bases left unmatched: 10. CDR3 size: 16 residues. This chain's CDR3 is CASSQGRDRSNSPLHF. CDR3 nucleotide sequence: TGTGCCAGCAGCCAGGGCCGGGACAGGTCTAATTCACCCCTCCACTTT.

This clonotype turned up a few times. The V and J genes are TRBV3-1 and TRBJ1-1, with D possibly matching TRBD1 (5 bases). The CDR3 has 14 residues. From germline, CDR1 is LGHDT and CDR2 YNNKEL (reference sequence). V was cut by 1 base and J by 6 bases, with 12 bases left in between. The CDR3 DNA follows: TGTGCCAGCAGCCAAGGGGAAGGGACGGCTGAAGCTTTCTTT. It translates to CASSQGEGTAEAFF.

This clonotype was counted only a few times. The J gene is TRBJ2-1, the V gene TRBV11-2, with 10 bases aligning to TRBD2. Losses at the gene ends were 2 bases for V and 10 bases for J; bases not matched to a gene: 2. Germline V gives CDR1 SGHAT, CDR2 FQNNGV. The CDR3 has 13 amino acids. The CDR3 here is CASSLSGREEQFF. CDR3 coding DNA: TGTGCCAGCAGCTTAAGCGGGAGGGAAGAGCAGTTCTTC. Supplemented by reference TRBV11-2 and TRBJ2-1, the full variable domain reads EAGVAQSPRYKIIEKRQSVAFWCNPISGHATLYWYQQILGQGPKLLIQFQNNGVVDDSQLPKDRFSAERLKGVDSTLKIQPAKLEDSAVYLCASSLSGREEQFFGPGTRLTVL.

CDR3 nucleotides: TGTGCCAGCAGCGCGGACAGGAACAATGAGCAGTTCTTC. Its protein is CASSADRNNEQFF. This rearrangement joins TRBV7-2 to TRBJ2-1; TRBD1 matches at 7 bases. V was clipped by 5 bases and J by 5 bases; unmatched bases: 3. Germline loops: CDR1 SGHTA, CDR2 FQGNSA. The CDR3 is made up of 13 amino acids. The full variable domain, completed using reference TRBV7-2 and TRBJ2-1, is GAGVSQSPSNKVTEKGKDVELRCDPISGHTALYWYRQSLGQGLEFLIYFQGNSAPDKSGLPSDRFSAERTGGSVSTLTIQRTQQEDSAVYLCASSADRNNEQFFGPGTRLTVL.

This sequence joins TRBV5-6 and TRBJ2-1; 9 bases line up with TRBD2. V shed 0 bases, J shed 8 bases, and the junction held 12 bases outside the gene matches. The CDR3 contains 17 residues. Germline CDR1 and CDR2: SGHDT and YYEEEE. In DNA, the CDR3 is TGTGCCAGCAGCTTGGCCCGGGGTAGCGGGGGTTTCGATGAGCAGTTCTTC. It is translated as CASSLARGSGGFDEQFF.

This chain joins TRBV12-3 or TRBV12-4 and TRBJ1-5; a possible D gene is TRBD1 (5 bases). The CDR3 has 14 residues. Trimming took off 5 bases at V and 6 bases at J, with 14 bases between the two ends. In DNA, the CDR3 is TGTGCCAGCAGTACCCGACAGCCGCGTCAGCCCCAGCATTTT. Encoded protein: CASSTRQPRQPQHF.

This clonotype was picked up many times. This sequence joins TRBV20-1 and TRBJ1-5, with a tentative D call TRBD1 (5 bases). The V end was cut by 0 bases, the J end by 7 bases, with 19 bases between. The CDR3 has 16 residues. Germline CDR1 and CDR2: DFQATT and SNEGSKA (reference sequence). The CDR3 DNA reads TGCAGTGCTAGAGATCATCACGGCAGGGTGGGACAGCCCCAGCATTTT. Protein product: CSARDHHGRVGQPQHF.

The rearrangement uses TRBV29-1 and TRBJ1-2; 7 bases agree with TRBD1. With V trimmed by 1 base and J by 8 bases, 4 bases remained unmatched. Per germline, CDR1 SQVTM and CDR2 ANQGSEA. The length of the CDR3 is 12 residues. The CDR3 DNA sequence: TGCAGCGTTGAAGGACAGGGTGGCGGCTACACCTTC. This sequence encodes CSVEGQGGGYTF.

V gene TRBV20-1 combines with J gene TRBJ2-5; a weak D match, TRBD1 (5 bases). Germline V gene data show CDR1 as DFQATT and CDR2 as SNEGSKA (reference sequence). With 5 bases removed from V and 2 bases from J, the gap between germline ends came to 12 bases. This CDR3 is 13 amino acids long. The CDR3, as DNA: TGCAGTGCTGGCGCGACAGCGCAAGAGACCCAGTACTTC. It translates to CSAGATAQETQYF.

This clonotype turned up a few times. The chain couples TRBV9 to TRBJ2-6; tentatively, D is TRBD1 (6 bases). The germline V gene encodes CDR1 SGDLS and CDR2 YYNGEE. This CDR3 comprises 18 residues. With 0 bases removed from V and 0 bases from J, the gap between germline ends came to 13 bases. CDR3 residues: CASSVASRGSSGANVLTF. In nucleotides, the CDR3 is TGTGCCAGCAGCGTAGCGAGCAGGGGTTCCTCTGGGGCCAACGTCCTGACTTTC. Using reference TRBV9 and TRBJ2-6 for the parts outside the CDR3, the full variable domain is DSGVTQTPKHLITATGQRVTLRCSPRSGDLSVYWYQQSLDQGLQFLIQYYNGEERAKGNILERFSAQQFPDLHSELNLSSLELGDSALYFCASSVASRGSSGANVLTFGAGSRLTVL.

This clonotype was picked up many times. J is TRBJ2-3 and V is TRBV14, with TRBD2 as a possible D gene (6 bases). There are 15 residues in the CDR3. The germline gives CDR1 SGHDN, CDR2 FVKESK. Trimming stripped 3 bases from V and 2 bases from J, with 12 bases between. As DNA, the CDR3 is TGTGCCAGCAGCCAGGGACTTCTCCACACAGATACGCAGTATTTT. Its protein is CASSQGLLHTDTQYF.

This clonotype appeared a few times. V and J are TRBV5-1 and TRBJ1-1; D unresolved. In germline, CDR1 is SGHRS, CDR2 YFSETQ. This CDR3 spans 15 amino acids. Deletions cut 9 bases from V and 0 bases from J, with 18 bases between. Here the CDR3 reads CATAPGPGLNTEAFF. The DNA for the CDR3 is TGCGCCACCGCTCCTGGGCCGGGCTTGAACACTGAAGCTTTCTTT.

This clonotype was seen a few times. The chain recombines TRBV3-1 with TRBJ1-3; D might be TRBD1 (6 bases). The CDR3 is 16 residues long. V shed 5 bases and J shed 0 bases, with 14 bases lying between them. Per germline, CDR1 LGHDT and CDR2 YNNKEL (reference sequence). The CDR3 nucleotides are TGTGCCAGCAGCGCCTTACAGGGATCCTCTGGAAACACCATATATTTT. The encoded protein is CASSALQGSSGNTIYF.

This clonotype is termed medium-sized. The chain employs TRBV7-9 and TRBJ1-6; D is possibly TRBD1 (5 bases). Germline lookup yields CDR1 SEHNR and CDR2 FQNEAQ (reference sequence). This CDR3 is 12 amino acids long. Deletions cut 6 bases from V and 14 bases from J, with 14 bases between. The CDR3 DNA is TGTGCCAGCAGTTTCCGGGGGGAAGCCCTCCACTTT. As protein: CASSFRGEALHF.

Only a few counts were recorded for this clonotype. The CDR3 DNA sequence: TGTGCCAGCGCTAGCGGGGGGAGAGCCGGGGAGCTGTTTTTT. This translates into CASASGGRAGELFF. The chain combines TRBV3-1 with TRBJ2-2; 11 bases are shared with TRBD2. Germline V CDR1 and CDR2: LGHDT, YNNKEL (reference sequence). The CDR3 extends over 14 amino acids. The trim removed 8 bases at V and 6 bases at J, leaving 5 bases unmatched.

The table lists this clonotype with a few counts. The chain links TRBV20-1 to TRBJ1-4; D unresolved. CDR1 is DFQATT, CDR2 SNEGSKA, per germline (reference sequence). There are 15 residues in the CDR3. Trimming cost V 3 bases and J 5 bases, with 16 bases left between them. The CDR3 protein is CSARIEGRYNEKLFF. The DNA for the CDR3 is TGCAGTGCTAGGATAGAGGGTCGGTACAATGAAAAACTGTTTTTT.

A few counts support this clonotype. The V and J genes are TRBV6-5 and TRBJ1-4; 7 bases agree with TRBD1. CDR1 is MNHEY, CDR2 SVGAGI, per germline. V shed 6 bases, J shed 2 bases, and the junction held 6 bases outside the gene matches. There are 15 residues in the CDR3. DNA for the CDR3: TGTGCCAGCAGGGAGGAGGGGGCGACTAATGAAAAACTGTTTTTT. Amino acids: CASREEGATNEKLFF.

The chain employs TRBV5-4 and TRBJ2-3; TRBD1 aligns across 8 bases. CDR1 and CDR2 from the germline V gene are SGHNT and YYREEE (reference sequence). The CDR3 totals 15 residues. The junction had 4 bases not matched to a gene; V was cut back by 1 base and J by 3 bases. This CDR3 is CASSLQGAGTDTQYF. For the CDR3, the DNA is TGTGCCAGCAGCTTGCAGGGGGCGGGAACAGATACGCAGTATTTT.

This clonotype has only a few counts. The chain recombines TRBV20-1 with TRBJ2-1; TRBD2 aligns across 8 bases. Germline V CDR1 and CDR2: DFQATT, SNEGSKA (reference sequence). After removal of 5 bases from V and 5 bases from J, the junction contained 8 bases not matched to a gene. The CDR3 length is 14 residues. CDR3 DNA sequence: TGCAGTGCTTTACCGGGACTAGGGGACAATGAGCAGTTCTTC. Translating it yields CSALPGLGDNEQFF.

The rearrangement joins TRBV9 to TRBJ2-3, with TRBD2 matching 12 bases. This CDR3 is 16 amino acids long. Germline CDR1 reads SGDLS; CDR2 reads YYNGEE. V dropped 0 bases and J dropped 2; count of bases not matched to a gene: 1. The CDR3 reads CASSVGTSGATDTQYF. The CDR3, as DNA: TGTGCCAGCAGCGTAGGGACTAGCGGGGCCACAGATACGCAGTATTTT.

This clonotype appeared a few times. The chain recombines TRBV7-8 with TRBJ2-3; weak D call: TRBD1 (5 bases). Germline lookup yields CDR1 SGHVS and CDR2 FQNEAQ. The CDR3 loop spans 14 amino acids. The V end lost 3 bases, the J end lost 5 bases, and 12 bases lay between the germline ends. This CDR3 reads CASSFGAARDTQYF. CDR3 coding DNA: TGTGCCAGCAGCTTTGGGGCCGCGAGAGATACGCAGTATTTT.

This clonotype was seen a few times. The CDR3 DNA follows: TGTGCCACCAGAACCCCTGGGGAGAACACTGAAGCTTTCTTT. Protein sequence: CATRTPGENTEAFF. The chain combines TRBV24-1 with TRBJ1-1; D unclear. Per the germline V gene, CDR1 is KGHDR and CDR2 is SFDVKD. Trimming took 7 bases from V and 1 from J, leaving 12 bases between them. This CDR3 has 14 amino acids.

The CDR3 spells CAIKSGTGLGEQYF. The CDR3 DNA reads TGTGCCATCAAATCGGGGACAGGGCTAGGCGAGCAGTACTTC. The chain uses TRBV10-3 and TRBJ2-7, with 9 bases aligning to TRBD1. In germline, CDR1 is ENHRY, CDR2 SYGVKD. The CDR3 has 14 amino acids. J lost 6 bases, V lost 7 bases, and 10 bases had no gene match.